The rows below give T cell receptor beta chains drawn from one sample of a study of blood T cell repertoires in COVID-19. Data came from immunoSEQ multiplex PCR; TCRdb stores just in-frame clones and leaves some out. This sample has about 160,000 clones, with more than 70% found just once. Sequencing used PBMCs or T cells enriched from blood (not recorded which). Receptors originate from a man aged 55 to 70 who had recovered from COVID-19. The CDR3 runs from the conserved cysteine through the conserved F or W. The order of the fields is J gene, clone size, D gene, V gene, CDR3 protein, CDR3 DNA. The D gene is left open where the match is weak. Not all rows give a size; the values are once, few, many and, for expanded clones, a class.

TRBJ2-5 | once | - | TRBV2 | CASSQSRAQYF | TGTGCCAGCTCCCAGTCCAGGGCCCAGTACTTC
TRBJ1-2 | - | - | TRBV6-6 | CASSPDGNYGYTF | TGTGCCAGCAGCCCCGACGGGAACTATGGCTACACCTTC
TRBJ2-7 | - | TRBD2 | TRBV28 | CASSLTSGRTKPSYEQYF | TGTGCCAGCAGTCTGACTAGCGGGAGGACCAAACCCTCCTACGAGCAGTACTTC
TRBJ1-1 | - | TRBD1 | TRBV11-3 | CASSSHGTATEAFF | TGTGCCAGCAGCTCCCACGGGACAGCCACTGAAGCTTTCTTT
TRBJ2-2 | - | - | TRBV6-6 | CASSYGDNTGELFF | TGTGCCAGCAGTTACGGAGATAACACCGGGGAGCTGTTTTTT
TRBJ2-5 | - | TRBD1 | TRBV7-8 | CASSLAQGEMGETQYF | TGTGCCAGCAGCTTAGCGCAGGGGGAGATGGGGGAGACCCAGTACTTC
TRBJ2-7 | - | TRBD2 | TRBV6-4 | CASRKREGFRLGEQYF | TGTGCCAGCAGAAAGCGGGAGGGATTTCGCTTGGGCGAGCAGTACTTC
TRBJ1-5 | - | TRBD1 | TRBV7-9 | CASSQGQVLNQPQHF | TGTGCCAGCAGCCAAGGACAGGTTCTCAATCAGCCCCAGCATTTT
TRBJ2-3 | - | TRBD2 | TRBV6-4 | CASSETASGFSTDTQYF | TGTGCCAGCAGTGAGACGGCTAGCGGGTTTTCCACAGATACGCAGTATTTT
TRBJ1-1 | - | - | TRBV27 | CASSFAGAEAFF | TGTGCCAGCAGTTTTGCAGGGGCTGAAGCTTTCTTT
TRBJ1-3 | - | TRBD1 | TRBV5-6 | CASSFGRTGHSGNTIYF | TGTGCCAGCAGCTTCGGCCGGACAGGCCACTCTGGAAACACCATATATTTT
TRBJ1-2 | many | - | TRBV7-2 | CASSPSTDYGYTF | TGTGCCAGCAGCCCTAGCACGGACTATGGCTACACCTTC
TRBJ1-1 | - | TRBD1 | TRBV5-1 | CASSLQGARTEAFF | TGCGCCAGCAGCTTACAGGGGGCTCGGACTGAAGCTTTCTTT
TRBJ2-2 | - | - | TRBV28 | CASSPPLGANTGELFF | TGTGCCAGCAGTCCCCCCCTCGGGGCGAACACCGGGGAGCTGTTTTTT
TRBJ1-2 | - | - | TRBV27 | CASSLSGQLYSYTF | TGTGCCAGCAGTTTATCGGGCCAGTTATACAGCTACACCTTC
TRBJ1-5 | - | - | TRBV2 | CASSPNTANQPQHF | TGTGCCAGCAGCCCGAATACAGCAAATCAGCCCCAGCATTTT
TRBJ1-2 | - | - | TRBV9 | CASSVAGYGYGYTF | TGTGCCAGCAGCGTAGCAGGGTACGGCTATGGCTACACCTTC
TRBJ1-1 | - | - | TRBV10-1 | CASSEDSEAFF | TGCGCCAGCAGTGAGGACAGTGAAGCTTTCTTT
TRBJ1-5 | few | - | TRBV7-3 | CASSPTPGGPYSNQPQHF | TGTGCCAGCAGCCCTACGCCCGGGGGACCCTATAGCAATCAGCCCCAGCATTTT
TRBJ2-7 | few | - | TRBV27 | CASRILTSGVNYEQYF | TGTGCCAGCAGAATACTGACCTCAGGGGTCAACTACGAGCAGTACTTC
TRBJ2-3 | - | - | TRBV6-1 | CASTLVGQSTDTQYF | TGTGCCAGCACTTTAGTAGGACAGAGCACAGATACGCAGTATTTT
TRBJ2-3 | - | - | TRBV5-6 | CASSLAPGVSTDTQYF | TGTGCCAGCAGCTTGGCCCCAGGCGTTAGCACAGATACGCAGTATTTT
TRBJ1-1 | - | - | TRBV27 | CASSLYNGNTEAFF | TGTGCCAGCAGTTTATATAACGGGAACACTGAAGCTTTCTTT
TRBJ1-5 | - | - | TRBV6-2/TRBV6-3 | CASSYLGDQPQHF | TGTGCCAGCAGTTACTTAGGGGATCAGCCCCAGCATTTT
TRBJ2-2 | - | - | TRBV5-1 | CASSLENRAGELFF | TGCGCCAGCAGCTTGGAGAACAGGGCCGGGGAGCTGTTTTTT
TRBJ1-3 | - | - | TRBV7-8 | CASSASPQGFTIYF | TGTGCCAGCAGCGCAAGCCCACAGGGATTCACCATATATTTT
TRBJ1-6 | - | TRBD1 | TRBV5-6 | CASSRRTGYNSPLHF | TGTGCCAGCAGCAGACGGACAGGCTATAATTCACCCCTCCACTTT
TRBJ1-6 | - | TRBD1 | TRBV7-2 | CASSSNAQGVNSPLHF | TGTGCCAGCAGCTCAAACGCACAGGGGGTCAATTCACCCCTCCACTTT
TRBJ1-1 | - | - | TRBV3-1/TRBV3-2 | CASSQARQDTEAFF | TGTGCCAGCAGCCAAGCCAGACAAGACACTGAAGCTTTCTTT
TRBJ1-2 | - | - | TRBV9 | CASSQGPDSPRGYTF | TGTGCCAGCAGCCAAGGCCCGGACAGCCCTAGGGGCTACACCTTC
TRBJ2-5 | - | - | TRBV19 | CASSITSAETQYF | TGTGCCAGTAGTATAACTAGTGCGGAGACCCAGTACTTC
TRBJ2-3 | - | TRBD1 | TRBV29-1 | CSVVTGGRDTQYF | TGCAGCGTTGTGACAGGGGGGCGGGATACGCAGTATTTT
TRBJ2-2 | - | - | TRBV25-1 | CASSDNGKSITGELFF | TGTGCCAGCAGTGATAACGGGAAAAGTATCACCGGGGAGCTGTTTTTT
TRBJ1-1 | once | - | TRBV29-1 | CSVGRTGTQNTEAFF | TGCAGCGTTGGGAGAACAGGGACGCAAAACACTGAAGCTTTCTTT
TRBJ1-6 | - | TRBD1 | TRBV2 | CASSRQGNSPLHF | TGTGCCAGCAGCCGACAGGGTAATTCACCCCTCCACTTT
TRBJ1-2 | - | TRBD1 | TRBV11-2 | CASSGGQANYGYTF | TGTGCCAGCAGCGGGGGACAGGCTAACTATGGCTACACCTTC
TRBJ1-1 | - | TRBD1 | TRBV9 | CASSVGQGARNTEAFF | TGTGCCAGCAGCGTAGGTCAGGGGGCACGGAACACTGAAGCTTTCTTT
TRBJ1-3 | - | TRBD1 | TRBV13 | CASSFRQGQGNTIYF | TGTGCCAGCAGCTTCAGACAGGGTCAGGGAAACACCATATATTTT
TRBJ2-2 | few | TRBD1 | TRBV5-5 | CASSLGTGDTGELFF | TGTGCCAGCAGCTTGGGAACAGGGGACACCGGGGAGCTGTTTTTT
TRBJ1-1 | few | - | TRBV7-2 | CASSLDSTGNTEAFF | TGTGCCAGCAGCTTAGATAGTACAGGGAACACTGAAGCTTTCTTT
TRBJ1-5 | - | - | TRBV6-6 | CASSYSLGRSNQPQHF | TGTGCCAGCAGTTACTCGTTGGGGCGGAGCAATCAGCCCCAGCATTTT
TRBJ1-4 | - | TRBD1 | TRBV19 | CASSRLPGQSNEKLFF | TGTGCCAGTAGTCGACTTCCGGGACAGTCGAATGAAAAACTGTTTTTT
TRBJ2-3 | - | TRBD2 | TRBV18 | CASSPETSGSTDTQYF | TGTGCCAGCTCACCAGAGACTAGCGGGAGCACAGATACGCAGTATTTT
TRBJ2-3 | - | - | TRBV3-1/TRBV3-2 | CASSRGEGLSTDTQYF | TGTGCCAGCAGCCGGGGGGAAGGGCTGAGCACAGATACGCAGTATTTT
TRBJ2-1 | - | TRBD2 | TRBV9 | CASSVSTSGSYNEQFF | TGTGCCAGCAGCGTATCGACTAGCGGGAGTTACAATGAGCAGTTCTTC
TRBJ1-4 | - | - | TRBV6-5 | CASRGGGGKLFF | TGTGCCAGCCGGGGGGGTGGTGGAAAACTGTTTTTT
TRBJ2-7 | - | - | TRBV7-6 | CASSERTVSYEQYF | TGTGCCAGCAGCGAAAGGACAGTCTCCTACGAGCAGTACTTC
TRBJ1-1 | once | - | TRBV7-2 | CASSLVAGQVVADTEAFF | TGTGCCAGCAGCTTAGTCGCGGGGCAGGTAGTGGCGGACACTGAAGCTTTCTTT
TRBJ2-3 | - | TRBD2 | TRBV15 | CATSRGWGSSGRITDTQYF | TGTGCCACCAGCAGAGGTTGGGGGAGTAGCGGGAGGATCACAGATACGCAGTATTTT